A single sample gave rise to the 30 T cell receptor beta chains below, sequenced in a study of PD-1 blockade in classical Hodgkin lymphoma (dated by TCRdb to the early 2020s). In light of the paper, this sample's time point label describes: cycle 2 day 1 (C2D1) of nivolumab. Every trial patient had relapsed following autologous stem cell transplantation, and prior brentuximab vedotin exposure was what differed among cohorts A, B and C. The method was the immunoSEQ multiplex PCR assay. As stored in TCRdb, this immuneACCESS dataset retains in-frame rearrangements with V and J assigned. A fraction of the clones does not appear; measured against another copy, unresolved V genes explain less than half of the discrepancy, and the remainder lacks a known reason. The sample records approximately 50,000 clones, more than 75% of which are singletons. Clones ranked in the top ten supply less than 6.5% of the sample.

The source was peripheral blood mononuclear cells (PBMCs), collected before the second cycle of nivolumab. Receptor source: a human donor with classical Hodgkin lymphoma.

A single count supports this clone. This CDR3 is also generated by other DNA sequences in the sample. The chain combines TRBV5-1 with TRBJ2-3, with a possible D match to TRBD2 (5 bases). The V and J ends lost 0 bases and 2 bases respectively, with 7 bases between them. CDR3 size: 14 residues. Germline V lookup: CDR1 SGHRS, CDR2 YFSETQ. CDR3 region: CASSLGRDTDTQYF. Written as DNA, the CDR3 is TGCGCCAGCAGCTTGGGCCGGGACACAGATACGCAGTATTTT.

Details on this clone: In the same sample, other DNA sequences code for this CDR3. The rearrangement joins TRBV7-9 to TRBJ2-7, with 7 bases matching TRBD1. The germline V gene has CDR1 SEHNR and CDR2 FQNEAQ (reference sequence). The CDR3 extends over 14 amino acids. The ends lost 5 bases at V and 0 bases at J; junction bases unmatched: 4. This CDR3 reads CASSPSGGSYEQYF. The CDR3 nucleotides read TGTGCCAGCAGCCCCTCAGGGGGCTCCTACGAGCAGTACTTC.

The rearrangement links TRBV5-1 to TRBJ1-2; TRBD1 might be the D (6 bases). Looked up from germline, CDR1 is SGHRS and CDR2 is YFSETQ. There are 15 residues in the CDR3. V was clipped by 0 bases and J by 4 bases, with 13 bases between them. CDR3 nucleotide sequence: TGCGCCAGCAGCTTGGGGACAGCACTATTCTATGGCTACACCTTC. As protein: CASSLGTALFYGYTF.

Concerning this clone itself: This CDR3 is also generated by other DNA sequences in the sample. This chain connects TRBV7-3 to TRBJ2-3; TRBD2 agrees at 9 bases. Germline CDR1 SGHTA, CDR2 FQGTGA. Germline trimming cut 2 bases from V and 6 bases from J; bases unmatched to any gene: 3. The CDR3 loop spans 14 amino acids. The CDR3 coding sequence is TGTGCCAGCAGCTTAGGTCTAGCGGGGGATACGCAGTATTTT. Translating it yields CASSLGLAGDTQYF. Filled out from reference TRBV7-3 and TRBJ2-3, the complete variable domain reads GAGVSQTPSNKVTEKGKYVELRCDPISGHTALYWYRQSLGQGPEFLIYFQGTGAADDSGLPNDRFFAVRPEGSVSTLKIQRTERGDSAVYLCASSLGLAGDTQYFGPGTRLTVL.

This clone was observed a single time. The chain employs TRBV28 and TRBJ1-2, with TRBD1 as a possible D gene (5 bases). The CDR3 runs to 12 residues. Trimming removed 4 bases from V and 11 bases from J, with 14 bases in between. In germline, CDR1 is MDHEN, CDR2 SYDVKM. This CDR3 is CASSSRAGWYTF. CDR3 sequence (DNA): TGTGCCAGCAGTTCCCGGGCAGGGTGGTACACCTTC.

The CDR3 sequence: CASSYEAGWEPQHF. The DNA of the CDR3 is TGTGCCAGCAGTTACGAAGCAGGGTGGGAGCCCCAGCATTTT. The chain combines TRBV6-6 with TRBJ1-5; a possible D gene is TRBD1 (5 bases). Germline loops: CDR1 MNHNY, CDR2 SVGAGI (reference sequence). V lost 2 bases and J 8 bases, leaving 13 bases between the germline ends. CDR3 length equals 14 residues.

The chain recombines TRBV30 with TRBJ2-4; D not certain. Germline CDR1 is GTSNPN and CDR2 is SVGIG (reference sequence). V lost 0 bases to trimming and J lost 0 bases, with 9 bases between them. This CDR3 spans 15 amino acids. DNA of the CDR3: TGTGCCTGGAGTGTACCGATAGTAGCCAAAAACATTCAGTACTTC. Translation: CAWSVPIVAKNIQYF.

J is TRBJ2-1 and V is TRBV4-2; no reliable D call. Germline V CDR1 and CDR2: LGHNA, YNFKEQ. The V end lost 4 bases, the J end lost 3 bases, and 16 bases lay between the germline ends. The CDR3 extends over 16 amino acids. CDR3: CASSRVTPGRYNEQFF. CDR3 DNA sequence: TGTGCCAGCAGCCGCGTGACCCCTGGACGCTACAATGAGCAGTTCTTC.

CDR3 amino acids: CASSPNGPRGAEAFF. The CDR3 DNA follows: TGCGCCAGCAGCCCAAATGGACCTAGGGGGGCTGAAGCTTTCTTT. This chain links TRBV5-1 with TRBJ1-1; the D gene is possibly TRBD1 (6 bases). The germline V and J ends were trimmed by 4 bases and 6 bases, with 19 bases remaining between them. This CDR3 has 15 residues. Germline CDR1 and CDR2: SGHRS and YFSETQ.

The V gene is TRBV5-1, the J gene TRBJ2-5; tentatively, D is TRBD1 or TRBD2 (5 bases each). Germline loops: CDR1 SGHRS, CDR2 YFSETQ. V gave up 4 bases and J gave up 4 bases, with 17 bases separating them. This CDR3 has 15 amino acids. The DNA of the CDR3 is TGCGCCAGCAGCCGAGGGACGATTGGAGGAGAGACCCAGTACTTC. Translation: CASSRGTIGGETQYF.

The V call is TRBV2, the J call TRBJ1-4; D is perhaps TRBD1 (6 bases). Between the trimmed V and J ends, which lost 3 bases and 6 bases, there was a span of 14 bases. The germline CDR1 and CDR2 sequences are SNHLY and FYNNEI. This CDR3 contains 15 residues. The CDR3, as DNA: TGTGCCAGCAGTGACCGGGCGAGGGGGGATGAAAAACTGTTTTTT. Residues: CASSDRARGDEKLFF.

In this sample, this clone turned up once. This rearrangement joins TRBV5-1 to TRBJ2-3; unclear D gene. The germline V gene has CDR1 SGHRS and CDR2 YFSETQ. V shed 0 bases and J shed 1 base, with 3 bases lying between them. CDR3 length: 13 residues. The CDR3 sequence: CASSLDGTDTQYF. The DNA for the CDR3 is TGCGCCAGCAGCTTGGACGGCACAGATACGCAGTATTTT.

The V and J genes are TRBV7-8 and TRBJ2-3; 8 bases map to TRBD2. Germline CDR1 and CDR2: SGHVS and FQNEAQ. V was clipped by 3 bases and J by 2 bases; unmatched bases: 4. This CDR3 has 15 amino acids. The CDR3 nucleotides read TGTGCCAGCAGCTTGGGTAGCGGGGACACAGATACGCAGTATTTT. Encoded protein: CASSLGSGDTDTQYF.

V usage is TRBV28 and J usage is TRBJ1-1, with TRBD1 as a possible D gene (6 bases). The CDR3 is 15 residues long. The V gene lost 6 bases and the J gene lost 5 bases, with 19 bases spanning the gap. Per germline, CDR1 MDHEN and CDR2 SYDVKM. The CDR3 DNA follows: TGTGCCAGCAGACCTGTTGCCTTGGGGGCTACTGAAGCTTTCTTT. It specifies CASRPVALGATEAFF.

The chain uses TRBV30 and TRBJ1-2, with TRBD1 matching over 11 bases. This CDR3 spans 14 amino acids. The J segment lost 5 bases and the V segment lost 3 bases, leaving 5 bases of the junction unmatched. Germline values: CDR1 GTSNPN, CDR2 SVGIG (reference sequence). In DNA form, the CDR3 reads TGTGCCTGGAGCCGGACAGGGGGCAGGTATGGCTACACCTTC. Amino acids: CAWSRTGGRYGYTF.

V is TRBV14 and J is TRBJ2-7; a possible D gene is TRBD1 (5 bases). In germline, CDR1 is SGHDN, CDR2 FVKESK. The CDR3 covers 17 residues. With 4 bases removed from V and 0 bases from J, the gap between germline ends came to 19 bases. For the CDR3, the DNA is TGTGCCAGCAGCCGGATACTTGACAGTCCAAGCTCCTACGAGCAGTACTTC. Its protein is CASSRILDSPSSYEQYF.

V is TRBV10-3 and J is TRBJ2-7; 10 positions agree with TRBD2. The V gene end was trimmed by 6 bases and the J gene end by 4 bases; junction bases not matched to a gene: 6. Germline CDR1 is ENHRY and CDR2 is SYGVKD. CDR3 size: 14 residues. CDR3 in amino acids: CAISPSGGPYEQYF. In DNA, the CDR3 is TGTGCCATCAGCCCTAGCGGGGGTCCTTACGAGCAGTACTTC.

The chain employs TRBV5-1 and TRBJ1-6; maybe TRBD1 (5 bases). This CDR3 region has 14 residues. Germline V gene data show CDR1 as SGHRS and CDR2 as YFSETQ. Trimming stripped 4 bases from V and 7 bases from J, with 12 bases between. As DNA, the CDR3 is TGCGCCAGCAGCCCCGCAAGGGGAAATTCACCCCTCCACTTT. It translates to CASSPARGNSPLHF.

This chain uses TRBV7-2 with TRBJ1-1; D unresolved. With 2 bases removed from V and 1 base from J, the gap between germline ends came to 8 bases. CDR3 size: 14 residues. CDR1 is SGHTA and CDR2 is FQGNSA in the germline V gene. The CDR3 loop is CASSLLNKNTEAFF. The CDR3 DNA reads TGTGCCAGCAGCTTATTAAACAAGAACACTGAAGCTTTCTTT.

V is TRBV7-2 and J is TRBJ2-7; TRBD1 matches 11 bases. This CDR3 contains 16 residues. V shed 0 bases, J shed 4 bases, and the junction held 5 bases outside the gene matches. In germline, CDR1 is SGHTA, CDR2 FQGNSA. Here the CDR3 reads CASSLALGTGGYEQYF. CDR3 in DNA: TGTGCCAGCAGCTTAGCGCTGGGGACAGGGGGGTACGAGCAGTACTTC.

This chain uses TRBV6-1 with TRBJ2-7, with 7 nucleotides matching TRBD1. Germline CDR1 reads MNHNS; CDR2 reads SASEGT. The CDR3 totals 18 residues. J was trimmed by 0 bases and V by 4 bases; bases with no gene match: 15. The CDR3 region has the DNA TGTGCCAGCAGTGCCCCCTCAACGGACAGGCTGGACTCCTACGAGCAGTACTTC. It yields the protein CASSAPSTDRLDSYEQYF.

The J gene is TRBJ2-3, the V gene TRBV5-1; D is perhaps TRBD1 (5 bases). CDR1 and CDR2 (germline): SGHRS, YFSETQ. This CDR3 region has 15 residues. Trimming stripped 0 bases from V and 2 bases from J, with 10 bases between. The CDR3 loop is CASSLGTQPTDTQYF. In DNA, the CDR3 is TGCGCCAGCAGCTTGGGGACACAACCCACAGATACGCAGTATTTT.

The chain links TRBV7-9 to TRBJ1-2, with D possibly being TRBD1 (6 bases). The CDR3 has 14 amino acids. Trimming took off 1 base at V and 4 bases at J, with 10 bases between the two ends. Per the germline V gene, CDR1 is SEHNR and CDR2 is FQNEAQ (reference sequence). DNA of the CDR3: TGTGCCAGCAGCTTAGAGCGAGGGGGCTATGGCTACACCTTC. Its protein is CASSLERGGYGYTF.

The chain uses TRBV6-6 and TRBJ2-3, with 8 positions matching TRBD1. V gave up 5 bases and J gave up 6 bases; unmatched junction bases: 4. The CDR3 runs 13 residues. From germline, CDR1 is MNHNY and CDR2 SVGAGI (reference sequence). DNA of the CDR3: TGTGCCAGCAGTGACAGGGGAGTCGATACGCAGTATTTT. Amino acids: CASSDRGVDTQYF.

CDR3 region: CASYKKGGQTEAFF. The CDR3 nucleotides are TGTGCCAGTTACAAAAAAGGGGGGCAAACTGAAGCTTTCTTT. This rearrangement joins TRBV19 to TRBJ1-1; tentatively, D is TRBD1 (6 bases). The CDR3 has 14 amino acids. Between the trimmed V and J ends, which lost 8 bases and 5 bases, there was a span of 18 bases. CDR1 LNHDA and CDR2 SQIVND come from the germline V gene (reference sequence). Full variable domain (rest looked up from reference TRBV19 and TRBJ1-1): DGGITQSPKYLFRKEGQNVTLSCEQNLNHDAMYWYRQDPGQGLRLIYYSQIVNDFQKGDIAEGYSVSREKKESFPLTVTSAQKNPTAFYLCASYKKGGQTEAFFGQGTRLTVV.

The rearrangement joins TRBV30 to TRBJ1-1; D not resolved. Trimming removed 5 bases at V and 5 bases at J, with 21 bases between. The CDR3 is 15 residues long. Germline CDR1 GTSNPN, CDR2 SVGIG (reference sequence). This CDR3 is CAWDILMGKKTEAFF. CDR3 in DNA: TGTGCCTGGGACATCCTTATGGGGAAAAAGACTGAAGCTTTCTTT. Variable domain in full (rest from reference TRBV30 and TRBJ1-1): SQTIHQWPATLVQPVGSPLSLECTVEGTSNPNLYWYRQAAGRGLQLLFYSVGIGQISSEVPQNLSASRPQDRQFILSSKKLLLSDSGFYLCAWDILMGKKTEAFFGQGTRLTVV.

The rearrangement links TRBV27 to TRBJ2-3; D is perhaps TRBD2 (6 bases). Germline assignment: CDR1 MNHEY and CDR2 SMNVEV (reference sequence). CDR3 length: 15 amino acids. Trimming removed 5 bases at V and 3 bases at J, with 15 bases between. The CDR3 DNA follows: TGTGCCAGCAGTCCCCCCATGGAGGGTACAGATACGCAGTATTTT. Translated, it gives CASSPPMEGTDTQYF.

This rearrangement joins TRBV5-1 to TRBJ2-2; perhaps TRBD2 as D (6 bases). Trimming took 3 bases from V and 5 from J, leaving 11 bases between them. The CDR3 is made up of 14 amino acids. CDR1 and CDR2 (germline): SGHRS, YFSETQ. CDR3 sequence: CASSSEGSTGELFF. The CDR3 DNA is TGCGCCAGCAGCTCGGAGGGTTCGACCGGGGAGCTGTTTTTT.

This clone has only one observation. This chain uses TRBV7-9 with TRBJ2-7; D unresolved. V was pared by 1 base and J by 2 bases, with 3 bases between. This CDR3 is built from 12 residues. CDR1 is SEHNR and CDR2 is FQNEAQ in the germline V gene (reference sequence). This chain's CDR3 is CASSLEAYEQYF. Written as DNA, the CDR3 is TGTGCCAGCAGCTTAGAGGCCTACGAGCAGTACTTC. Using reference TRBV7-9 and TRBJ2-7 for the parts outside the CDR3, the full variable domain is DTGVSQNPRHKITKRGQNVTFRCDPISEHNRLYWYRQTLGQGPEFLTYFQNEAQLEKSRLLSDRFSAERPKGSFSTLEIQRTEQGDSAMYLCASSLEAYEQYFGPGTRLTVT.

This chain joins TRBV9 and TRBJ2-1; D is unclear. The germline V gene encodes CDR1 SGDLS and CDR2 YYNGEE. This CDR3 has 17 amino acids. Trimming took off 0 bases at V and 5 bases at J, with 18 bases between the two ends. In nucleotides, the CDR3 is TGTGCCAGCAGCGTAGAGTTTTGGGCCAGCAAAGACAATGAGCAGTTCTTC. Amino acid sequence: CASSVEFWASKDNEQFF.